The 25 T cell receptor beta chains reported below all come from one sample, sequenced in a study of monozygotic twins with inflammatory bowel disease. No DNA is given; TCRdb re-called the 5' RACE reads and lists each CDR3 protein once. This sample's table has roughly 120,000 distinct CDR3 sequences. Sequenced sample: blood. The source of these receptors is a human donor with ulcerative colitis or Crohn's disease, or a healthy co-twin of an affected twin (not recorded which).

J is TRBJ2-1 and V is TRBV20-1; checking the TCRdb D call of TRBD2 is not possible without DNA. CDR1 is DFQATT and CDR2 is SNEGSKA in the germline V gene (reference sequence). This CDR3 has 14 residues. The CDR3 sequence: CSASSGGSYNEQFF.

This chain connects TRBV6-5 to TRBJ2-5; without DNA, the TCRdb call of TRBD2 cannot be checked. The CDR3 is 16 amino acids. Germline CDR1 is MNHEY and CDR2 is SVGAGI. CDR3 region: CASSYGLAGGLETQYF.

V and J are TRBV7-8 and TRBJ2-1; TCRdb's D gene call, TRBD1, goes unchecked for lack of DNA. The V gene's germline CDR1 is SGHVS and CDR2 FQNEAQ. The CDR3 is made up of 16 amino acids. This CDR3 is CASSLVGAGAINEQFF.

J is TRBJ1-5 and V is TRBV7-2. Per the germline V gene, CDR1 is SGHTA and CDR2 is FQGNSA. There are 14 residues in the CDR3. CDR3 region: CASSLFRSNQPQHF.

The chain couples TRBV6-1 to TRBJ2-6. Looked up from germline, CDR1 is MNHNS and CDR2 is SASEGT. This CDR3 is 15 amino acids long. This CDR3 reads CASTAHPSGANVLTF.

The genes are TRBV29-1 and TRBJ1-1. The CDR3 spans 13 residues. Germline loops: CDR1 SQVTM, CDR2 ANQGSEA. CDR3 region: CSVYLHLNTEAFF.

The chain links TRBV7-8 to TRBJ2-4; the D call of TRBD1 rests on TCRdb alone, since no DNA is present to check it. CDR1 and CDR2 from the germline V gene are SGHVS and FQNEAQ. The CDR3 extends over 19 amino acids. The CDR3 protein is CASSLKGQGVTGRGNIQYF.

This rearrangement joins TRBV7-6 to TRBJ2-3; as DNA is missing, the TRBD1 call by TCRdb cannot be tested. The CDR3 has 16 residues. Germline CDR1 and CDR2: SGHVS and FNYEAQ. The CDR3 is CASSLADGTLGDTQYF.

The CDR3 protein is CASSLGLDGEKLFF. The chain employs TRBV7-2 and TRBJ1-4. CDR1 and CDR2 (germline): SGHTA, FQGNSA. The CDR3 covers 14 residues.

The rearrangement uses TRBV20-1 and TRBJ2-3; with no DNA, the TCRdb D assignment of TRBD2 cannot be verified. Germline V lookup: CDR1 DFQATT, CDR2 SNEGSKA (reference sequence). The CDR3 has 14 residues. CDR3 amino acids: CSAERGVGTDTQYF.

The chain combines TRBV20-1 with TRBJ2-2; the D call from TCRdb, TRBD1, cannot be confirmed without DNA. This CDR3 comprises 15 residues. CDR1 is DFQATT and CDR2 is SNEGSKA in the germline V gene (reference sequence). The chain's CDR3 is CSAHPGEGNTGELFF.

The genes are TRBV15 and TRBJ1-5; the TCRdb D gene call, TRBD1, has no DNA to confirm it. This CDR3 comprises 19 residues. Germline CDR1 and CDR2: LNHNV and YYDKDF (reference sequence). The CDR3 reads CATIRDWFRGLYSNQPQHF.

The rearrangement uses TRBV19 and TRBJ1-1; TCRdb reports TRBD1, a call that lacks DNA to check it against. This CDR3 is built from 15 residues. Germline V gene sequence: CDR1 LNHDA, CDR2 SQIVND (reference sequence). The CDR3 loop is CASSPSGTVDTEAFF.

V and J are TRBV5-1 and TRBJ1-2; TCRdb gives TRBD1 as the D gene, but with no DNA this cannot be confirmed. In germline, CDR1 is SGHRS, CDR2 YFSETQ. CDR3 length: 14 residues. The CDR3: CASSRITGPGGYTF. Drawing the rest from reference TRBV5-1 and TRBJ1-2, the complete variable domain is KAGVTQTPRYLIKTRGQQVTLSCSPISGHRSVSWYQQTPGQGLQFLFEYFSETQRNKGNFPGRFSGRQFSNSRSEMNVSTLELGDSALYLCASSRITGPGGYTFGSGTRLTVV.

The V and J genes are TRBV2 and TRBJ1-2; TCRdb selects TRBD1, and the lack of DNA leaves this call unchecked. Germline CDR1 SNHLY, CDR2 FYNNEI. CDR3 size: 13 residues. The CDR3 spells CASRETGVYGYTF.

V and J are TRBV7-2 and TRBJ1-3; the D call from TCRdb, TRBD1, cannot be confirmed without DNA. This CDR3 has 14 residues. The germline CDR1 and CDR2 sequences are SGHTA and FQGNSA. CDR3 sequence reads: CASSLPGFGNTIYF.

J is TRBJ2-7 and V is TRBV7-2; TCRdb's assignment of TRBD1 cannot be checked, as there is no DNA. Germline lookup yields CDR1 SGHTA and CDR2 FQGNSA. This CDR3 has 15 residues. The CDR3 region is CASSSAGTGSYEQYF.

The J gene is TRBJ1-5, the V gene TRBV18. The CDR3 length is 14 residues. Germline CDR1 reads KGHSH; CDR2 reads LQKENI. CDR3: CASSATASNQPQHF.

The rearrangement joins TRBV7-9 to TRBJ1-1. Germline loops: CDR1 SEHNR, CDR2 FQNEAQ (reference sequence). The CDR3 extends over 13 amino acids. CDR3 in amino acids: CASSLTTNTEAFF.

The chain has TRBV20-1 and TRBJ2-7. The germline V gene encodes CDR1 DFQATT and CDR2 SNEGSKA (reference sequence). CDR3 length equals 14 residues. CDR3: CSARDPTGSYEQYF.

The chain links TRBV28 to TRBJ2-3; there is no DNA to check the TCRdb D call of TRBD1. Germline CDR1 is MDHEN and CDR2 is SYDVKM. The CDR3 has 14 amino acids. This chain's CDR3 is CASHYGGIADTQYF.

V gene TRBV7-3 combines with J gene TRBJ2-2. The CDR3 runs 13 residues. The germline gives CDR1 SGHTA, CDR2 FQGTGA. CDR3 residues: CASSLSGPGELFF.

The chain links TRBV5-1 to TRBJ2-7; TCRdb reports TRBD1, a call that lacks DNA to check it against. The CDR3 is made up of 14 amino acids. Germline V gene data show CDR1 as SGHRS and CDR2 as YFSETQ. The CDR3 here is CASSLLAGVNEQYF.

The chain carries TRBV5-1 and TRBJ1-1; with no DNA, the TCRdb D assignment of TRBD1 cannot be verified. The CDR3 has 15 residues. CDR1 SGHRS and CDR2 YFSETQ come from the germline V gene. The CDR3 spells CASSEGRGENTEAFF.

The CDR3 sequence is CSARIGPSEYNEQFF. The J gene is TRBJ2-1, the V gene TRBV20-1; TCRdb's D gene call, TRBD2, goes unchecked for lack of DNA. The CDR3 has 15 amino acids. Germline V gene data show CDR1 as DFQATT and CDR2 as SNEGSKA (reference sequence).